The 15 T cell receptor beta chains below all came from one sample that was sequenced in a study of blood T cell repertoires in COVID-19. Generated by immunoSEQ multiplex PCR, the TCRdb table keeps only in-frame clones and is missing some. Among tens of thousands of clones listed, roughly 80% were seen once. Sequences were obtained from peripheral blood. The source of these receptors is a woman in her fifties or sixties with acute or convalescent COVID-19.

The CDR3 region has the DNA TGTGCCTGGAGTGCCGGGACAGGGGCAGATACGCAGTATTTT. Translated: CAWSAGTGADTQYF. The chain uses TRBV30 and TRBJ2-3; TRBD1 matches 10 bases. Germline CDR1 and CDR2: GTSNPN and SVGIG (reference sequence). CDR3 length equals 14 residues. The junction had 2 bases not matched to a gene; V was cut back by 1 base and J by 4 bases.

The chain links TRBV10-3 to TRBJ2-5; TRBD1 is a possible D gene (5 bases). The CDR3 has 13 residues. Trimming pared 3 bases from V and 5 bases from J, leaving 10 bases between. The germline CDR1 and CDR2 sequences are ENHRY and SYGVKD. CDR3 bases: TGTGCCATCAGTGAAGGTCCAGGGGAGACCCAGTACTTC. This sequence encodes CAISEGPGETQYF.

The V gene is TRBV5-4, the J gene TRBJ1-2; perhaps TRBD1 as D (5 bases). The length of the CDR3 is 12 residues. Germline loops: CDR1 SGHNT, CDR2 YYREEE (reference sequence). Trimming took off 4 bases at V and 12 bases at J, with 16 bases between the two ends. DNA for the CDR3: TGTGCCAGCAGCGACGACAGCCCTGTACACACCTTC. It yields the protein CASSDDSPVHTF.

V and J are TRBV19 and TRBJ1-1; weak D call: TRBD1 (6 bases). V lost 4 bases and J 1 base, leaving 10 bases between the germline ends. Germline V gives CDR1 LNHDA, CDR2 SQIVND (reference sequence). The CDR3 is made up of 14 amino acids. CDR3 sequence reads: CASSKQGRNTEAFF. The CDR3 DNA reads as TGTGCCAGTAGTAAACAGGGTCGGAACACTGAAGCTTTCTTT.

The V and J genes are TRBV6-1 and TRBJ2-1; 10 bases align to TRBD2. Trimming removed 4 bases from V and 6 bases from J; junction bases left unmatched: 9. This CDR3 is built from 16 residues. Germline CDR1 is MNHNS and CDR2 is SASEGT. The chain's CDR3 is CASSASPGLASNEQFF. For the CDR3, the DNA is TGTGCCAGCAGTGCTTCCCCGGGACTAGCGTCCAATGAGCAGTTCTTC.

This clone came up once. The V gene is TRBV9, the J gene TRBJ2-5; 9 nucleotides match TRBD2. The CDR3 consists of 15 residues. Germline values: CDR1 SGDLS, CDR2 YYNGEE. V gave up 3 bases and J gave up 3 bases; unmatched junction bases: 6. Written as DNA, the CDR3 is TGTGCCAGCAGCGAGGCGGGGGGGCTGAAAGAGACCCAGTACTTC. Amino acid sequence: CASSEAGGLKETQYF.

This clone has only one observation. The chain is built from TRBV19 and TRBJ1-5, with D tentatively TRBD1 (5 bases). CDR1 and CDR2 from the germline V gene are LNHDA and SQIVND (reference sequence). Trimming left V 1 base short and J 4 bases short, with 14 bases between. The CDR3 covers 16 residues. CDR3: CASSIGGTRGNQPQHF. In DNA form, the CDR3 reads TGTGCCAGTAGTATAGGGGGCACGAGAGGAAATCAGCCCCAGCATTTT.

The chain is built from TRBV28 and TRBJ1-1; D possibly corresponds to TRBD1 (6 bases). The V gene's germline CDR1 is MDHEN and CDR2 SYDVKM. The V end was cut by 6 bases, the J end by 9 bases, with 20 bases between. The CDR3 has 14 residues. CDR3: CASRTSSGTRKAFF. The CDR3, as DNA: TGTGCCAGCAGAACTTCTTCCGGGACAAGAAAAGCTTTCTTT.

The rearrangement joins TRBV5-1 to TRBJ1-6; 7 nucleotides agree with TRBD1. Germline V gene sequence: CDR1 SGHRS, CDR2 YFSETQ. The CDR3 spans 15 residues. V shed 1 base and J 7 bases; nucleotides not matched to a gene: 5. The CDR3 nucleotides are TGCGCCAGCAGCTTGCGAGGGGGCAGCAATTCACCCCTCCACTTT. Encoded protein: CASSLRGGSNSPLHF.

This CDR3 reads CASSQRRLQTYEQYF. In DNA form, the CDR3 reads TGTGCCAGCAGCCAACGTCGTCTCCAGACCTACGAGCAGTACTTC. The V call is TRBV7-8, the J call TRBJ2-7; D remains unclear. The germline V gene encodes CDR1 SGHVS and CDR2 FQNEAQ. V lost 5 bases and J 2 bases, leaving 16 bases between the germline ends. The CDR3 is 15 amino acids. Combining the CDR3 with reference TRBV7-8 and TRBJ2-7 gives the whole variable domain GAGVSQSPRYKVAKRGQDVALRCDPISGHVSLFWYQQALGQGPEFLTYFQNEAQLDKSGLPSDRFFAERPEGSVSTLKIQRTQQEDSAVYLCASSQRRLQTYEQYFGPGTRLTVT.

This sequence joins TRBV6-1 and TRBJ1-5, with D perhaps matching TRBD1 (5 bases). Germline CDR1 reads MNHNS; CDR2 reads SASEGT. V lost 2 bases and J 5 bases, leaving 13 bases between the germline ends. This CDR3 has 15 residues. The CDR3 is CASSEFGQTDQPQHF. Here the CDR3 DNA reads TGTGCCAGCAGTGAATTTGGGCAGACAGATCAGCCCCAGCATTTT.

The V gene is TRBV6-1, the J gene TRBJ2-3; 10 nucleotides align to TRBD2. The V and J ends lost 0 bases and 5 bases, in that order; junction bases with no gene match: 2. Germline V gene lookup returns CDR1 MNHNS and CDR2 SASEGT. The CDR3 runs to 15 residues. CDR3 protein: CASSEAVAGGDTQYF. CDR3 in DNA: TGTGCCAGCAGTGAAGCGGTAGCGGGAGGAGATACGCAGTATTTT.

CDR3 sequence (DNA): TGTGCCAGCAGAGGACAGGACTCTGGAAACACCATATATTTT. Translation gives CASRGQDSGNTIYF. The chain combines TRBV9 with TRBJ1-3, with 7 bases aligning to TRBD1. Trimming cost V 5 bases and J 0 bases; bases outside gene matches: 2. Germline V gives CDR1 SGDLS, CDR2 YYNGEE. The CDR3 covers 14 residues.

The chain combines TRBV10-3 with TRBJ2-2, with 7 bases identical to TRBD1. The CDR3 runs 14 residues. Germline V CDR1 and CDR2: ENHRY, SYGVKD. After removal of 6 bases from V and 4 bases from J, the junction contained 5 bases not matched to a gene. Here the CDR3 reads CAIRETGTTGELFF. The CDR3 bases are TGTGCCATCAGGGAGACAGGGACCACCGGGGAGCTGTTTTTT.

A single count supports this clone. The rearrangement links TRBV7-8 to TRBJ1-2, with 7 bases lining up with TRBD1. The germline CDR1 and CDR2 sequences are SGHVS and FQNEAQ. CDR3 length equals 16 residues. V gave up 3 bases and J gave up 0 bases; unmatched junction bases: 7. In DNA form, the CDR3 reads TGTGCCAGCAGCTTCGGGACAGCTCGCGCTAACTATGGCTACACCTTC. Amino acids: CASSFGTARANYGYTF.